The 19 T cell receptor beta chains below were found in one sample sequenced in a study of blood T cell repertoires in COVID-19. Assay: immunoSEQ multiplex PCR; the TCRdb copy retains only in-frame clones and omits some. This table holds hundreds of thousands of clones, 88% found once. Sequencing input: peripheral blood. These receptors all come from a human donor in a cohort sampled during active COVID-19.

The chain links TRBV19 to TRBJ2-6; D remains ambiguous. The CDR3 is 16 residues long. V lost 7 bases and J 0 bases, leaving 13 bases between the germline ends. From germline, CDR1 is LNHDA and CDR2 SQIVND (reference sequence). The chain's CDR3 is CASTTLRRSGANVLTF. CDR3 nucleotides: TGTGCCAGTACTACACTACGGCGCTCTGGGGCCAACGTCCTGACTTTC.

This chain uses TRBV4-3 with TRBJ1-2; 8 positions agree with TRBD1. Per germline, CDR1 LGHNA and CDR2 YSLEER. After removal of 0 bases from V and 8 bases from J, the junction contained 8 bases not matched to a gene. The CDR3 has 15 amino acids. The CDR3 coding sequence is TGCGCCAGCAGCCAAGATCGACAGGGGTCGTACGGCTACACCTTC. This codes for CASSQDRQGSYGYTF.

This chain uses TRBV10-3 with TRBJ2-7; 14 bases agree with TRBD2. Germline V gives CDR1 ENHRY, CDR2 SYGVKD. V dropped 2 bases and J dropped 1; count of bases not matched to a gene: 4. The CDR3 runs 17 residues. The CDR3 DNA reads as TGTGCCATCAGTGAGCGGACTAGCGGGGGGAAATCCTACGAGCAGTACTTC. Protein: CAISERTSGGKSYEQYF.

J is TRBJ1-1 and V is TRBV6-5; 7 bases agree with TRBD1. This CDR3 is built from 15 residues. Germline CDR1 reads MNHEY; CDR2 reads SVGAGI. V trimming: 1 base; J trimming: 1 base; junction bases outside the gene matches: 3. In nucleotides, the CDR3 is TGTGCCAGCAGTTACTTGGGACAGCCGAACACTGAAGCTTTCTTT. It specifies CASSYLGQPNTEAFF.

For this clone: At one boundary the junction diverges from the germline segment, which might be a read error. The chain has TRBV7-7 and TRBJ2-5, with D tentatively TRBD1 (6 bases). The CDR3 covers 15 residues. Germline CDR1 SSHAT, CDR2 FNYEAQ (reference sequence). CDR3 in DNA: TGTGCTAGCAGCTATTCCCCCAGGGGTCAAGAGACCCAGTACTTC. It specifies CASSYSPRGQETQYF.

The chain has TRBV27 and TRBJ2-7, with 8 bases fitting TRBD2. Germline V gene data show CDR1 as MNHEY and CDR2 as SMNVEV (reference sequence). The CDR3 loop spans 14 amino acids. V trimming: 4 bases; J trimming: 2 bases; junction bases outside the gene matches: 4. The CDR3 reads CASSYGGATYEQYF. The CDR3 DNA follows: TGTGCCAGCAGTTACGGGGGGGCCACCTACGAGCAGTACTTC.

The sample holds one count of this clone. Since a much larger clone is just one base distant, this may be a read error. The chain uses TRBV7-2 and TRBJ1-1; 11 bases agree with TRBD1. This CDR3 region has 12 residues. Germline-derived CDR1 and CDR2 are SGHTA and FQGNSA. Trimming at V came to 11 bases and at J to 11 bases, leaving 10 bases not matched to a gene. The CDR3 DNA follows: TGTGCCGTATGGACAGGGGGCGCTTTGGCTTTCTTT. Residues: CAVWTGGALAFF. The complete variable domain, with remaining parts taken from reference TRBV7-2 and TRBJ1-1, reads GAGVSQSPSNKVTEKGKDVELRCDPISGHTALYWYRQSLGQGLEFLIYFQGNSAPDKSGLPSDRFSAERTGGSVSTLTIQRTQQEDSAVYLCAVWTGGALAFFGQGTRLTVV.

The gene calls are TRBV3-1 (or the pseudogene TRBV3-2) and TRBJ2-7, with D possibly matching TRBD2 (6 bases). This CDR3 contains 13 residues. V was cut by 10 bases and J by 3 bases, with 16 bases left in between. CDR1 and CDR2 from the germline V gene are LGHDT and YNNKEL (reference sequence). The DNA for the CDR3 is TGTGCCATCGAATCTGTGGGGGGCTACGAGCAGTACTTC. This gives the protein CAIESVGGYEQYF.

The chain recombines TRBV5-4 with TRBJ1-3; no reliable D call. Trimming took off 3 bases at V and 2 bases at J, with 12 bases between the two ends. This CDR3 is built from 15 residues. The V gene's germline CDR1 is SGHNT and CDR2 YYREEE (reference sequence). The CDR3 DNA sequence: TGTGCCAGCAGCTCCCCGCGGGCCACTGGAAACACCATATATTTT. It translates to CASSSPRATGNTIYF.

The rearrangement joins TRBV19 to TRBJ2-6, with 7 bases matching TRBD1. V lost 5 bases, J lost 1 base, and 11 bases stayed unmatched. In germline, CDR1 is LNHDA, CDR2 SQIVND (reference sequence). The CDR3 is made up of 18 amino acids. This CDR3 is CASSVGRGQVSGANVLTF. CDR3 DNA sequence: TGTGCCAGTAGTGTTGGAAGGGGGCAGGTATCTGGGGCCAACGTCCTGACTTTC.

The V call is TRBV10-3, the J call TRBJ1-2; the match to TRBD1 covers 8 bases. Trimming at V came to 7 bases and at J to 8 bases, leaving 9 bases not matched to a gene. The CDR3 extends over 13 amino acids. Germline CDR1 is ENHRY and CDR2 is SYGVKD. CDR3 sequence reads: CAITPATGDGYTF. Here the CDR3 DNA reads TGTGCCATCACGCCAGCGACAGGGGACGGCTACACCTTC.

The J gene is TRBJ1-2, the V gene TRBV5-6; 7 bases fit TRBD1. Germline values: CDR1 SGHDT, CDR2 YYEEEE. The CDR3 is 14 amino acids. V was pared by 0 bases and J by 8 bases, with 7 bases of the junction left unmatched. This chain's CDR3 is CASSLGQGLAGYTF. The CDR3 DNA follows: TGTGCCAGCAGCTTGGGACAGGGTCTCGCAGGCTACACCTTC.

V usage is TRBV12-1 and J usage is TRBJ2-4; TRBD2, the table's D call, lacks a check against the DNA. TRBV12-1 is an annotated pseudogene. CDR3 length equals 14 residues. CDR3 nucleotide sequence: TGTGCCAGCTCCTACTCCCGAGCCAAAAACATTCAGTACTTC. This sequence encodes CASSYSRAKNIQYF.

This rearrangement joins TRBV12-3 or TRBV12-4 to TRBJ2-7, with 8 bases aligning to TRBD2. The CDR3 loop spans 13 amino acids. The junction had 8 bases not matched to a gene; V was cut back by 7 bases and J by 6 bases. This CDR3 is CASTQTSAGEQYF. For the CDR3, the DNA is TGTGCCAGCACCCAGACTAGCGCGGGCGAGCAGTACTTC.

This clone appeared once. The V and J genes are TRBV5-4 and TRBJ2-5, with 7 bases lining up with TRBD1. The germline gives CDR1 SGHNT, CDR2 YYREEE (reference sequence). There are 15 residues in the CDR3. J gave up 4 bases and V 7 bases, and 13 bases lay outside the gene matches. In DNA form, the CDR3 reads TGTGCCAGCGCTCGCGAGGGGGCTCTTAGAGAGACCCAGTACTTC. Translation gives CASAREGALRETQYF.

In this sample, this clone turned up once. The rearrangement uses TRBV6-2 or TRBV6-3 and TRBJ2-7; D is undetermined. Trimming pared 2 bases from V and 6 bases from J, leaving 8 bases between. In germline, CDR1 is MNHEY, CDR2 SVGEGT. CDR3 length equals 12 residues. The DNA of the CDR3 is TGTGCCAGCAGTTACGAGGCCCCCGAGCAGTACTTC. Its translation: CASSYEAPEQYF.

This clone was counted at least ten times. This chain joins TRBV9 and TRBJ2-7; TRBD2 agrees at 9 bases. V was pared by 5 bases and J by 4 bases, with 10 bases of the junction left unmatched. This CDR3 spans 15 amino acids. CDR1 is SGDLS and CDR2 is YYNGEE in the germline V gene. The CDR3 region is CASRGFISGGYEQYF. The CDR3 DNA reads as TGTGCCAGCAGAGGATTCATTAGCGGGGGATACGAGCAGTACTTC.

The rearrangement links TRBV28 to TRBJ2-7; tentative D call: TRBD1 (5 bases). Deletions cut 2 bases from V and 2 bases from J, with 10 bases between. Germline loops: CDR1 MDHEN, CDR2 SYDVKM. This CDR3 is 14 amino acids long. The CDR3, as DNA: TGTGCCAGCAGTTTACAGGGCTCAACCTACGAGCAGTACTTC. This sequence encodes CASSLQGSTYEQYF.

CDR3 sequence: CASSFPPGQAYEQYF. Here the CDR3 DNA reads TGTGCCAGCAGCTTCCCGCCGGGACAGGCCTACGAGCAGTACTTC. The chain has TRBV7-2 and TRBJ2-7, with 8 bases that match TRBD1. Trimming cost V 3 bases and J 2 bases; bases outside gene matches: 6. Germline assignment: CDR1 SGHTA and CDR2 FQGNSA. The CDR3 totals 15 residues.